This T cell receptor beta chain is drawn from a study of cytomegalovirus exposure and HLA in healthy donors. This clone appeared once. Its antigen is not identified. Study-wide results and limits: In vitro assays verified that a few CMV-associated chains recognized CMV antigens specifically. Researchers reported in a later analysis that common viral pathogens appeared linked to several top clusters. Analyzed later, association rates of TCRs varied across HLA loci, with DRB1 most and HLA-C fewest.

Deletions cut 4 bases from V and 11 bases from J, with 5 bases between. This CDR3 is built from 10 residues. Germline V CDR1 and CDR2: MDHEN, SYDVKM. PCR primers comprised 60 Vbeta and 13 Jbeta primers. Original handling: In a later analysis, the count reached 75 million to 90 million unique TCR beta chains, with 8.5 million to 14 million shared. Sequencing used immunoSEQ multiplex PCR; TCRdb keeps in-frame clones, though not all of them. That table is the source of V, J and clone size, and D and trimming were worked out from the DNA. The sample includes about 110,000 clones, more than 60% of them seen just once.

This clonotype was obtained from a man aged 55 to 70 in good health and CMV-seronegative. The V call is TRBV28, the J call TRBJ2-2; D is undetermined. Sequenced material: PBMCs. CDR3 nucleotide sequence: TGTGCCAGCAGTTCTCTCGAGCTGTTTTTT. Translation gives CASSSLELFF.